This record looks at one TCR beta chain sequence and its context. This record belongs to a study of blood T cells in healthy people across ages. The sample providers were healthy Caucasian people from Russia, aged about 6 to 95. The V and J ends lost 4 bases and 4 bases, in that order; junction bases with no gene match: 4. Germline V gene data show CDR1 as ENHRY and CDR2 as SYGVKD. The CDR3 is 14 residues long. It was with a sample-barcoded 5' primer and a J-beta primer mix that a second PCR of about 7 to 12 cycles was run. TCRdb processed the 5' RACE reads anew with MiXCR; each CDR3 protein has one entry. The sample has approximately 800,000 distinct CDR3 sequences, roughly 50% seen once.

The sequence was obtained from a man older than 75 in good health. The sequenced material came from blood. V usage is TRBV10-3 and J usage is TRBJ1-5, with 7 bases identical to TRBD1. CDR3: CAISGQGRNQPQHF. CDR3 bases: TGTGCCATCAGTGGACAGGGTCGTAATCAGCCCCAGCATTTT.